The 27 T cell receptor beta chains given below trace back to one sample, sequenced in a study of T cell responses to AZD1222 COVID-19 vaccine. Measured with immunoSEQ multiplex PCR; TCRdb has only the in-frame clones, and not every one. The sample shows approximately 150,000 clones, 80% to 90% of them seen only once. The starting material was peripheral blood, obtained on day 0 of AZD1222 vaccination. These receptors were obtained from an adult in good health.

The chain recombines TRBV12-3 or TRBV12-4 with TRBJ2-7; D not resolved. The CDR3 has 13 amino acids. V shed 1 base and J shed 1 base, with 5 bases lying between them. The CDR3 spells CASSLDPSYEQYF. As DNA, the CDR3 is TGTGCCAGCAGTTTAGACCCGTCCTACGAGCAGTACTTC.

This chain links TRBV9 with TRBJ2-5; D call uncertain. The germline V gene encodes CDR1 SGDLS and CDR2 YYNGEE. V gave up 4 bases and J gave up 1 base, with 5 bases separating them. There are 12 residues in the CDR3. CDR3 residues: CASSSGQETQYF. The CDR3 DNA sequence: TGTGCCAGCAGCTCTGGCCAAGAGACCCAGTACTTC.

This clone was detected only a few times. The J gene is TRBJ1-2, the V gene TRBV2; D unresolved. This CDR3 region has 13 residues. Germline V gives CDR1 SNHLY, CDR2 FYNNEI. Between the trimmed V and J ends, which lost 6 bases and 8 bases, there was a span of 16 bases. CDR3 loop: CASSESPVGGYTF. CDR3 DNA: TGTGCCAGCAGCGAATCCCCAGTGGGCGGCTACACCTTC.

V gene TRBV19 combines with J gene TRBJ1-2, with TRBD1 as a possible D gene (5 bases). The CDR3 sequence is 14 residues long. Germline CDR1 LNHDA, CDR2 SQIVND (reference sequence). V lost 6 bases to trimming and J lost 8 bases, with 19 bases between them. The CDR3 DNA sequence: TGTGCCAGTAGGGATCTAGGACAAATCCTGGGCTACACCTTC. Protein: CASRDLGQILGYTF. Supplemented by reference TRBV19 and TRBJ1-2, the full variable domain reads DGGITQSPKYLFRKEGQNVTLSCEQNLNHDAMYWYRQDPGQGLRLIYYSQIVNDFQKGDIAEGYSVSREKKESFPLTVTSAQKNPTAFYLCASRDLGQILGYTFGSGTRLTVV.

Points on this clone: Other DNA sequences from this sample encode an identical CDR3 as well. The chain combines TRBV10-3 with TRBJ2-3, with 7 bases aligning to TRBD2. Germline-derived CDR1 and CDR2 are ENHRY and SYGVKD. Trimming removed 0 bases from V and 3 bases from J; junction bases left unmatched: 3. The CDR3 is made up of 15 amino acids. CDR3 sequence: CAISESGRGTDTQYF. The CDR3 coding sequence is TGTGCCATCAGTGAGTCAGGGAGGGGAACAGATACGCAGTATTTT.

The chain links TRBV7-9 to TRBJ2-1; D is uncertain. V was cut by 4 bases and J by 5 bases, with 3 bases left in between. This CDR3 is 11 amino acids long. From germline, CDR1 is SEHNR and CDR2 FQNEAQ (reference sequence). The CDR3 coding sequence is TGTGCCAGCAGCTATCACAATGAGCAGTTCTTC. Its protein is CASSYHNEQFF.

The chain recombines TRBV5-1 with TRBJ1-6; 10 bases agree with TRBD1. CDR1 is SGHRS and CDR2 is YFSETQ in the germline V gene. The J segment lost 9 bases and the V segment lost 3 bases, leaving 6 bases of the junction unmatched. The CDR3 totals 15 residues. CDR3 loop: CASSSRQGASSPLHF. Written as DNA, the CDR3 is TGCGCCAGCAGCTCAAGACAGGGGGCAAGTTCACCCCTCCACTTT.

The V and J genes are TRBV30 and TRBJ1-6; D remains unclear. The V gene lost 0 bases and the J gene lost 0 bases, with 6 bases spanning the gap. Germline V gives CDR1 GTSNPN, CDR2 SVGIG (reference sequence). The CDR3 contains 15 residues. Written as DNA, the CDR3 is TGTGCCTGGAGTGTGTTGGGCTCCTATAATTCACCCCTCCACTTT. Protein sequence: CAWSVLGSYNSPLHF.

The CDR3, as DNA: TGTGCCAGCAGTTCTGACAGGACTAACCTCCACTTT. Amino acids: CASSSDRTNLHF. The rearrangement uses TRBV6-4 and TRBJ1-6; a weak D match, TRBD1 (6 bases). Trimming cost V 5 bases and J 15 bases, with 14 bases left between them. The CDR3 covers 12 residues. Germline values: CDR1 MRHNA, CDR2 SNTAGT.

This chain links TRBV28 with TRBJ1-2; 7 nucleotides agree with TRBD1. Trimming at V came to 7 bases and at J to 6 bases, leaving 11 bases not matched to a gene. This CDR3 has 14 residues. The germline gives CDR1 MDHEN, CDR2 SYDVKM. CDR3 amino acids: CASTYGTANHGYTF. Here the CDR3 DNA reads TGTGCCAGCACTTACGGGACAGCCAACCATGGCTACACCTTC.

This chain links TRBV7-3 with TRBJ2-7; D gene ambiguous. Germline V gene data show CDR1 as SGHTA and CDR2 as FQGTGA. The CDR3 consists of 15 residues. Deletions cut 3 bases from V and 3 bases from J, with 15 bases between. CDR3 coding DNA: TGTGCCAGCAGCTTTTATGGCGGTGTGGGCTACGAGCAGTACTTC. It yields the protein CASSFYGGVGYEQYF.

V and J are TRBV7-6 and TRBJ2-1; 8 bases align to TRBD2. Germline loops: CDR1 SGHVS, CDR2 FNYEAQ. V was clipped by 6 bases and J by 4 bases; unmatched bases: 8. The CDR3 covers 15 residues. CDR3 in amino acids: CASSPSGGVYNEQFF. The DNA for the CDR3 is TGTGCCAGCAGTCCAAGCGGGGGTGTATACAATGAGCAGTTCTTC.

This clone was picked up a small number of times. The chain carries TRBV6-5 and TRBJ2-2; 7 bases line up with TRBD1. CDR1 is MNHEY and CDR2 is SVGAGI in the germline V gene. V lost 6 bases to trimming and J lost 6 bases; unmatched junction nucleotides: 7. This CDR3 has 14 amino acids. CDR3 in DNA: TGTGCCAGCAGCCAAACACAGGGGCCCGGGGAGCTGTTTTTT. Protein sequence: CASSQTQGPGELFF.

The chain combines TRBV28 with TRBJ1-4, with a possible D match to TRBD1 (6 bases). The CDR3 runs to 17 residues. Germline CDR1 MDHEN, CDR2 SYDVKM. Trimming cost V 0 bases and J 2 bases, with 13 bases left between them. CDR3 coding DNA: TGTGCCAGCAGTTTATGGGCCGAACAGGGTACTAATGAAAAACTGTTTTTT. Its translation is CASSLWAEQGTNEKLFF.

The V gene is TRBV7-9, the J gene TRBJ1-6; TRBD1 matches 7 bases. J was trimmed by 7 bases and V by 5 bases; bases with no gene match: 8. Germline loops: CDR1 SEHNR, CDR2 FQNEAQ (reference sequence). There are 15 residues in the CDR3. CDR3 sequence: CASSPTGTENSPLHF. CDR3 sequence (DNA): TGTGCCAGCAGCCCCACGGGGACAGAGAATTCACCCCTCCACTTT. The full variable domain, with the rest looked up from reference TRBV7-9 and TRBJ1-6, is DTGVSQNPRHKITKRGQNVTFRCDPISEHNRLYWYRQTLGQGPEFLTYFQNEAQLEKSRLLSDRFSAERPKGSFSTLEIQRTEQGDSAMYLCASSPTGTENSPLHFGNGTRLTVT.

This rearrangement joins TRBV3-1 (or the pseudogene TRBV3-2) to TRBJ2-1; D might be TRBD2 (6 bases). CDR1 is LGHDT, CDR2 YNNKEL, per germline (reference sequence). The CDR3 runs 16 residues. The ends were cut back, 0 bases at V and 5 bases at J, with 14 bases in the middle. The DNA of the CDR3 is TGTGCCAGCAGCCAAGAAAGGGGCGGGAAGAACAATGAGCAGTTCTTC. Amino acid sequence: CASSQERGGKNNEQFF.

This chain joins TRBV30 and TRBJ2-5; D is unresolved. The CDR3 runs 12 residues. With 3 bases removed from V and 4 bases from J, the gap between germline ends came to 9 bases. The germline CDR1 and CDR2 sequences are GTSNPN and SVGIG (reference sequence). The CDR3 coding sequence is TGTGCCTGGAGCCCCGCGCGAGAGACCCAGTACTTC. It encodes CAWSPARETQYF. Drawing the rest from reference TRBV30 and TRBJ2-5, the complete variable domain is SQTIHQWPATLVQPVGSPLSLECTVEGTSNPNLYWYRQAAGRGLQLLFYSVGIGQISSEVPQNLSASRPQDRQFILSSKKLLLSDSGFYLCAWSPARETQYFGPGTRLLVL.

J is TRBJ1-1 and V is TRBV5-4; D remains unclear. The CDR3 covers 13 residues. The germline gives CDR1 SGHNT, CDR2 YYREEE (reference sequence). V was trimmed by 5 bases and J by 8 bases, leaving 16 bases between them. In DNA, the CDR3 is TGTGCCAGCAGGCAATGGGCAGGCCCGGAAGCTTTCTTT. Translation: CASRQWAGPEAFF.

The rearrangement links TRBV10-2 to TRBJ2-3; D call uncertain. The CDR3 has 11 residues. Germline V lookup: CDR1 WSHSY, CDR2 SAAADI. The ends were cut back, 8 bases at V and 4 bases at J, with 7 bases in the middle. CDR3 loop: CASSPADTQYF. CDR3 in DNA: TGCGCCAGCTCCCCCGCAGATACGCAGTATTTT.

The CDR3 sequence is CASSGHVGGNTEAFF. CDR3 nucleotide sequence: TGTGCCAGCAGCGGCCACGTCGGCGGGAACACTGAAGCTTTCTTT. The genes are TRBV9 and TRBJ1-1; unclear D gene. Germline V gene data show CDR1 as SGDLS and CDR2 as YYNGEE. V gave up 3 bases and J gave up 1 base, with 13 bases separating them. The CDR3 contains 15 residues.

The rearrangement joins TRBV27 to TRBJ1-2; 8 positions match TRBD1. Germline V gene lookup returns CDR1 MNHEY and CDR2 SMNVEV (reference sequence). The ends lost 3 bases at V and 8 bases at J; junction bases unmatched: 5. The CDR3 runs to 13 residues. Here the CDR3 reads CASSFRTGSGYTF. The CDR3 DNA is TGTGCCAGCAGTTTCCGGACAGGGAGCGGCTACACCTTC.

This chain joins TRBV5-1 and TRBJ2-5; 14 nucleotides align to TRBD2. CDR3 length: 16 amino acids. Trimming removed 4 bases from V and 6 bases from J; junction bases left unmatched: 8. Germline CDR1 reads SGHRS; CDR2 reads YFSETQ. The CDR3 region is CASSEGTSGSVQTQYF. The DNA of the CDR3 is TGCGCCAGCAGCGAGGGGACTAGCGGGAGCGTTCAGACCCAGTACTTC.

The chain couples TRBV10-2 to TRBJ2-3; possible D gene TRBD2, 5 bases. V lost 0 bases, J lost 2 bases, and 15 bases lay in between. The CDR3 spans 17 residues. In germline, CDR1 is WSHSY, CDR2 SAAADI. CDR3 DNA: TGCGCCAGCAGTGAGTCGACAACTAGTCTCCCCACAGATACGCAGTATTTT. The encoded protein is CASSESTTSLPTDTQYF.

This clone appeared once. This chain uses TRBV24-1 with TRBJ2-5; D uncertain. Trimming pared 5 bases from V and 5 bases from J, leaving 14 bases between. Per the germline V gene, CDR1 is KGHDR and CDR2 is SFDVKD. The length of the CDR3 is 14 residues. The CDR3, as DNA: TGTGCCACCAGTGGGCTTGGTCCTTGGGAGACCCAGTACTTC. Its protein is CATSGLGPWETQYF.

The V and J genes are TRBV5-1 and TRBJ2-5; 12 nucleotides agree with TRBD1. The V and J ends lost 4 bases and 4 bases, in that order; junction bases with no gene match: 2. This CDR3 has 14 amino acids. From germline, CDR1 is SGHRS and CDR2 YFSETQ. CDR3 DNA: TGCGCCAGCAGCCGGGACAGGGGGCCAGAGACCCAGTACTTC. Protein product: CASSRDRGPETQYF.

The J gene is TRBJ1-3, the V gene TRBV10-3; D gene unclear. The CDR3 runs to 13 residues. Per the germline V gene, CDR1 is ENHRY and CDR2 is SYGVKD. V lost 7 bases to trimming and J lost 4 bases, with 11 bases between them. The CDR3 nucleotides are TGTGCCATCAAGACGGCGGCGGGAAACACCATATATTTT. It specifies CAIKTAAGNTIYF.

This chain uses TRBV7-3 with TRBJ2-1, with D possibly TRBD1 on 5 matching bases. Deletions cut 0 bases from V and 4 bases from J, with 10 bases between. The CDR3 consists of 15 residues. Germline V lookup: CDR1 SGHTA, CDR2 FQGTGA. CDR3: CASSLTRAGYNEQFF. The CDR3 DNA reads TGTGCCAGCAGCTTAACCAGGGCAGGGTACAATGAGCAGTTCTTC.